One T cell receptor (beta chain) is described in this entry. Germline CDR1 and CDR2: LGHDT and YNNKEL (reference sequence). The CDR3 totals 14 residues. The trim removed 5 bases at V and 4 bases at J, leaving 6 bases unmatched. This sample is part of a study of blood T cell repertoires in COVID-19. About the study: Samples came from the United States, Italy and Spain, spanning acute and convalescent COVID-19.

Repertoires were generated with immunoSEQ multiplex PCR, while TCRdb's copy carries only in-frame clones and drops some. The sample gives hundreds of thousands of clones, approximately 86% of which show up once; 4.5% to 6% is in the top ten. J is TRBJ2-7 and V is TRBV3-1 (or the pseudogene TRBV3-2); TRBD1 matches at 9 bases. Sequencing was performed on peripheral blood. This sequence originates from a woman of 80 years or more with active or convalescent COVID-19. The CDR3 sequence: CASSEGQGRYEQYF. CDR3 bases: TGTGCCAGCAGCGAGGGACAGGGCCGGTACGAGCAGTACTTC.